This T cell receptor (beta chain) is from a study of Graves' ophthalmopathy and Graves' hyperthyroidism. As for the study in general: The authors defined stable hyperthyroidism as no ophthalmopathy within 18 months of follow-up. Broader study findings: In separating ophthalmopathy from stable hyperthyroidism, a 13-signature model achieved nearly 90% sensitivity and around 80% specificity.

Amplification of the TCR beta CDR3 regions used RNA transcripts (as template). An initial RT-PCR round employing HTBI primers preceded a second-round multiplex PCR. Via MiXCR, TCRdb re-called the multiplex PCR reads, giving one row per CDR3 protein. The top ten clones hold 11% of a sample with roughly 1.1 million distinct CDR3 sequences, about 40% of them seen once. Germline values: CDR1 ENHRY, CDR2 SYGVKD. CDR3 size: 15 residues. With 5 bases removed from V and 0 bases from J, the gap between germline ends came to 11 bases. Concerning this clonotype: What it recognizes is unknown.

J is TRBJ1-3 and V is TRBV10-3; no definite D call. The sequence was obtained from an adult man with Graves' hyperthyroidism. The sequencing sample was made of peripheral blood or thyroid tissue (not recorded which). CDR3 sequence reads: CAISPDNHSGNTIYF. The CDR3 bases are TGTGCCATCAGTCCGGATAACCACTCTGGAAACACCATATATTTT.